This entry concerns a single T cell receptor beta chain. Its specificity is unknown. V lost 4 bases and J lost 2, with 8 bases in between. The CDR3 consists of 13 residues. Germline values: CDR1 MNHEY, CDR2 SMNVEV (reference sequence). With autoimmune disease history or systemic immunosuppression, patients were excluded. The sample originates from a study of OX40 agonist ivuxolimab in advanced cancers. As for the study in general: The treatment was a fully human IgG2 OX40 agonist, ivuxolimab. Study-level points and caveats: The study found that CD8+ T cells averaged more expanded clones than CD4+.

Using immunoSEQ multiplex PCR, the repertoire was profiled, and TCRdb retains in-frame clones only, with some absent. This table holds about 72,000 clones, roughly 86% found once. The material was CD4+ or CD8+ T cells sorted from blood, obtained in a trial of the OX40 agonist ivuxolimab. This sequence was found in an adult with an advanced solid tumor such as melanoma, head and neck, liver or kidney cancer. This chain links TRBV27 with TRBJ1-1; TRBD1 is a possible D gene (5 bases). CDR3 residues: CASSYRLNTEAFF. CDR3 DNA: TGTGCCAGCAGTTACAGGCTAAACACTGAAGCTTTCTTT.